This T cell receptor (beta chain) derives from a study of shared clonotypes between healthy human individuals. The study, taken as a whole, reports: Estimated richness values were generally larger in naive subsets than in memory subsets. Clonotype sharing across several donors was observed for around 5% of naive CD4 clonotypes.

On this clone: The target antigen is unknown.

Some clones are missing from TCRdb's copy, which holds only in-frame ones; the method was immunoSEQ multiplex PCR. This sample carries about 1.5 million clones, nearly 99% of them seen once, and the ten largest clones take roughly 0.45%. The clonotype comes from a man aged 30 to 39 in good health. Sequenced input: naive CD4+ T cells sorted from blood. Noted subset: CD45RA+ positively selected.

The CDR3 here is CASSPTTGTATYEQYF. The DNA of the CDR3 is TGTGCCAGCTCACCAACTACCGGGACCGCTACCTACGAGCAGTACTTC. This chain connects TRBV18 to TRBJ2-7; the D gene could be TRBD1 or TRBD2 (5 bases each). V lost 2 bases to trimming and J lost 2 bases, with 16 bases between them. The CDR3 is 16 amino acids. Germline V CDR1 and CDR2: KGHSH, LQKENI.